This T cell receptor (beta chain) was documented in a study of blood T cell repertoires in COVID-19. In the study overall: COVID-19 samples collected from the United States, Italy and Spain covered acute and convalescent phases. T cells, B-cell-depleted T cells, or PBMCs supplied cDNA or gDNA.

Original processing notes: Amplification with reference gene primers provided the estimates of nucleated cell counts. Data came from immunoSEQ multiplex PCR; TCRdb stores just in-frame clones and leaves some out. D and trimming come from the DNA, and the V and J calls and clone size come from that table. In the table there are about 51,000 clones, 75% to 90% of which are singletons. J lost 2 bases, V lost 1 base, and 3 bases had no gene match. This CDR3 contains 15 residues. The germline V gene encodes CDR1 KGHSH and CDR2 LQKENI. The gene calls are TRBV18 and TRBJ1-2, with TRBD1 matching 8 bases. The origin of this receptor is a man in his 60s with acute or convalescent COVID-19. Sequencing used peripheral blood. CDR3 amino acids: CASSPLGQENYGYTF. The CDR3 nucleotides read TGTGCCAGCTCACCACTGGGACAGGAGAACTATGGCTACACCTTC.